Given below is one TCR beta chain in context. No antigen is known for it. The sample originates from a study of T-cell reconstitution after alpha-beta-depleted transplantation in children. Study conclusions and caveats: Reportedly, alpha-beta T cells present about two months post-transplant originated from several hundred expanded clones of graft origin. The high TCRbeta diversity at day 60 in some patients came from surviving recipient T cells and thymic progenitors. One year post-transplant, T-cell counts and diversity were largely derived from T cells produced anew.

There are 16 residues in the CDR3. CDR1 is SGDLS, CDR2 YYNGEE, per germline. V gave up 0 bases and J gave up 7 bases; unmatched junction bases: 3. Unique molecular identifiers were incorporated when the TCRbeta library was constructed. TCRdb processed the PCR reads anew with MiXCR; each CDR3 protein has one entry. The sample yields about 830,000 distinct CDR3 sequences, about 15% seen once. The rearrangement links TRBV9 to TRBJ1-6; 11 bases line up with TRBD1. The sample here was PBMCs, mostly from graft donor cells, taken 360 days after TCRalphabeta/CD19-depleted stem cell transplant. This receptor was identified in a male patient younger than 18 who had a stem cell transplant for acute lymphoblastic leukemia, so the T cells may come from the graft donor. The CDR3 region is CASSVGDRGGNSPLHF. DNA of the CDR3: TGTGCCAGCAGCGTAGGGGACAGGGGGGGCAATTCACCCCTCCACTTT.